This entry lists 31 T cell receptor beta chains sequenced from one sample in a study of shared clonotypes between healthy human individuals (dated by TCRdb to 2018 to 2021). The library came from the immunoSEQ multiplex PCR assay. TCRdb took this table from immuneACCESS and kept in-frame rearrangements with V and J called. Such tables lack part of the clones; where checked against another copy, unresolved V genes explain under half of the gap, and the rest is unexplained. A total of some 1,600,000 clones appear in this sample, nearly 99% of them only once. The ten largest clones represent about 0.42% of the sample. The sequencing sample was made of naive CD4+ T cells sorted from blood. In the paper's terms, the cell subset or site label means: CD45RA+ positively selected. All receptors derive from a man aged 30 to 39 in good health.

The V call is TRBV5-1, the J call TRBJ2-3; TRBD2 might be the D (6 bases). The germline V and J ends were trimmed by 4 bases and 0 bases, with 15 bases remaining between them. The CDR3 runs to 16 residues. Germline CDR1 and CDR2: SGHRS and YFSETQ. CDR3 amino acids: CASSGGTGASTDTQYF. The CDR3, as DNA: TGCGCCAGCAGCGGAGGGACGGGAGCTAGCACAGATACGCAGTATTTT.

The gene calls are TRBV7-9 and TRBJ2-7, with D possibly TRBD2 on 7 matching bases. CDR3 length equals 16 residues. V was shortened by 5 bases and J by 4 bases, with 21 bases between the two germline ends. Germline lookup yields CDR1 SEHNR and CDR2 FQNEAQ (reference sequence). The CDR3 protein is CASSLLGGGVNYEQYF. The CDR3 DNA is TGTGCCAGCAGCCTCTTAGGGGGGGGCGTGAATTACGAGCAGTACTTC.

In this sample, this clone turned up once. The rearrangement joins TRBV5-4 to TRBJ2-3; D is possibly TRBD1 (5 bases). This CDR3 is 15 amino acids long. V lost 1 base to trimming and J lost 1 base, with 10 bases between them. Germline loops: CDR1 SGHNT, CDR2 YYREEE (reference sequence). CDR3 in DNA: TGTGCCAGCAGCTTGCACACAGGACGCACAGATACGCAGTATTTT. This encodes CASSLHTGRTDTQYF.

The DNA of the CDR3 is TGTGCCAGCAGCTTAACCCCCACAACAGATACGCAGTATTTT. It specifies CASSLTPTTDTQYF. This sequence joins TRBV7-6 and TRBJ2-3; D ambiguous. Germline CDR1 SGHVS, CDR2 FNYEAQ. The CDR3 loop spans 14 amino acids. Trimming cost V 2 bases and J 3 bases, with 9 bases left between them.

Here the CDR3 reads CASSPPARGGHEQYF. CDR3 in DNA: TGTGCCAGCTCACCACCTGCCAGAGGCGGGCACGAGCAGTACTTC. The gene calls are TRBV18 and TRBJ2-7; a possible D gene is TRBD2 (5 bases). The CDR3 is 15 residues long. V lost 0 bases and J 5 bases, leaving 14 bases between the germline ends. The germline V gene encodes CDR1 KGHSH and CDR2 LQKENI. The whole variable domain, filled in from reference TRBV18 and TRBJ2-7, reads NAGVMQNPRHLVRRRGQEARLRCSPMKGHSHVYWYRQLPEEGLKFMVYLQKENIIDESGMPKERFSAEFPKEGPSILRIQQVVRGDSAAYFCASSPPARGGHEQYFGPGTRLTVT.

The chain links TRBV6-9 to TRBJ2-4; 8 bases align to TRBD2. Germline V gene data show CDR1 as MNHGY and CDR2 as SVAAGI. The CDR3 loop spans 13 amino acids. V was clipped by 5 bases and J by 15 bases; unmatched bases: 12. In DNA, the CDR3 is TGTGCCAGCAGTCCTCCCGGAGCGGGAGTAAGGTACTTC. Translating gives CASSPPGAGVRYF.

The CDR3 protein is CASSPLGEGYTGELFF. The CDR3 DNA is TGTGCCAGCAGCCCCTTGGGGGAGGGGTACACCGGGGAGCTGTTTTTT. The V and J genes are TRBV9 and TRBJ2-2; 7 positions agree with TRBD2. Germline CDR1 is SGDLS and CDR2 is YYNGEE. This CDR3 has 16 residues. The J segment lost 3 bases and the V segment lost 4 bases, leaving 9 bases of the junction unmatched.

The chain joins TRBV9 to TRBJ2-1, with D maybe TRBD1 (7 bases). The CDR3 is 14 residues long. The V gene's germline CDR1 is SGDLS and CDR2 YYNGEE. The V end lost 0 bases, the J end lost 10 bases, and 14 bases lay between the germline ends. CDR3: CASSVDPQGGEQFF. The CDR3 DNA is TGTGCCAGCAGCGTAGATCCCCAGGGGGGAGAGCAGTTCTTC.

The genes are TRBV5-5 and TRBJ2-7; the match to TRBD1 covers 10 bases. This CDR3 has 13 amino acids. V was pared by 3 bases and J by 3 bases, with 0 bases of the junction left unmatched. From germline, CDR1 is SGHKS and CDR2 YYEKEE (reference sequence). CDR3 sequence reads: CASSWTGGYEQYF. The CDR3 DNA reads as TGTGCCAGCAGCTGGACAGGGGGCTACGAGCAGTACTTC. Looking up the rest from reference TRBV5-5 and TRBJ2-7 gives the full variable domain: DAGVTQSPTHLIKTRGQQVTLRCSPISGHKSVSWYQQVLGQGPQFIFQYYEKEERGRGNFPDRFSARQFPNYSSELNVNALLLGDSALYLCASSWTGGYEQYFGPGTRLTVT.

This chain joins TRBV27 and TRBJ2-5; 8 bases match TRBD1. There are 14 residues in the CDR3. V lost 5 bases and J lost 2; bases outside the gene matches: 4. Germline CDR1 reads MNHEY; CDR2 reads SMNVEV (reference sequence). CDR3 sequence (DNA): TGTGCCAGCAGTAAGGACAGGGTACAAGAGACCCAGTACTTC. Residues: CASSKDRVQETQYF.

V and J are TRBV6-1 and TRBJ2-7; TRBD2 matches 9 bases. The V and J ends lost 7 bases and 0 bases, in that order; junction bases with no gene match: 4. Germline CDR1 and CDR2: MNHNS and SASEGT. There are 14 residues in the CDR3. In nucleotides, the CDR3 is TGTGCCAGCACCCGTAGCGGGAGCTCCTACGAGCAGTACTTC. This codes for CASTRSGSSYEQYF.

V gene TRBV28 combines with J gene TRBJ2-7, with 11 bases fitting TRBD2. The CDR3 runs 14 residues. Germline values: CDR1 MDHEN, CDR2 SYDVKM. V lost 5 bases to trimming and J lost 2 bases; unmatched junction nucleotides: 2. CDR3 bases: TGTGCCAGCAGTATACTAGCGGGGGCCTACGAGCAGTACTTC. This gives the protein CASSILAGAYEQYF.

The chain carries TRBV9 and TRBJ2-1, with D possibly being TRBD2 (6 bases). The germline V gene has CDR1 SGDLS and CDR2 YYNGEE. CDR3 size: 15 residues. Between the trimmed V and J ends, which lost 3 bases and 4 bases, there was a span of 14 bases. CDR3 loop: CASSAEGWNYNEQFF. For the CDR3, the DNA is TGTGCCAGCAGCGCGGAGGGCTGGAATTACAATGAGCAGTTCTTC. The whole variable domain, filled in from reference TRBV9 and TRBJ2-1, reads DSGVTQTPKHLITATGQRVTLRCSPRSGDLSVYWYQQSLDQGLQFLIQYYNGEERAKGNILERFSAQQFPDLHSELNLSSLELGDSALYFCASSAEGWNYNEQFFGPGTRLTVL.

J is TRBJ2-3 and V is TRBV7-9, with D possibly TRBD2 on 5 matching bases. Germline V CDR1 and CDR2: SEHNR, FQNEAQ (reference sequence). The germline V and J ends were trimmed by 4 bases and 2 bases, with 13 bases remaining between them. The CDR3 length is 15 residues. The CDR3 DNA reads as TGTGCCAGCAGCTCTAGGAGGACCCACACAGATACGCAGTATTTT. Translated: CASSSRRTHTDTQYF.

A single count supports this clone. The chain links TRBV29-1 to TRBJ2-1; 8 positions agree with TRBD2. From germline, CDR1 is SQVTM and CDR2 ANQGSEA. The CDR3 runs to 16 residues. V gave up 7 bases and J gave up 5 bases; unmatched junction bases: 16. The CDR3 protein is CSAYRVSGTRDNEQFF. CDR3 DNA: TGCAGCGCCTACAGAGTCTCCGGGACTAGGGACAATGAGCAGTTCTTC.

CDR3 bases: TGTGCCAGCAGATCGGGGGAAGGAGCCAATCAGCCCCAGCATTTT. Amino acids: CASRSGEGANQPQHF. The V call is TRBV28, the J call TRBJ1-5, with D possibly matching TRBD1 (5 bases). V lost 6 bases and J lost 3, with 15 bases in between. The CDR3 loop spans 15 amino acids. Germline assignment: CDR1 MDHEN and CDR2 SYDVKM.

DNA of the CDR3: TGTGCCAGCAGCTTTGTCCAGGCAATGGATACGCAGTATTTT. As protein: CASSFVQAMDTQYF. The V and J genes are TRBV5-4 and TRBJ2-3; D gene unclear. The V and J ends lost 2 bases and 6 bases respectively, with 13 bases between them. CDR3 length: 14 amino acids. Germline V lookup: CDR1 SGHNT, CDR2 YYREEE (reference sequence).

The chain couples TRBV5-4 to TRBJ2-1; possibly TRBD2 for D (7 bases). Trimming took 4 bases from V and 5 from J, leaving 22 bases between them. Germline CDR1 reads SGHNT; CDR2 reads YYREEE (reference sequence). The CDR3 has 17 residues. The CDR3 DNA is TGTGCCAGCAGCGTCTCGCGTGGGAGGGGGGGTAACAATGAGCAGTTCTTC. Translating gives CASSVSRGRGGNNEQFF.

The V gene is TRBV5-4, the J gene TRBJ2-3; 7 nucleotides align to TRBD2. The V gene's germline CDR1 is SGHNT and CDR2 YYREEE (reference sequence). V dropped 4 bases and J dropped 0; count of bases not matched to a gene: 8. The CDR3 consists of 16 residues. CDR3 sequence (DNA): TGTGCCAGCAGCCTCCCCGGGAGGCAGAGCACAGATACGCAGTATTTT. Protein: CASSLPGRQSTDTQYF. Variable domain in full (rest from reference TRBV5-4 and TRBJ2-3): ETGVTQSPTHLIKTRGQQVTLRCSSQSGHNTVSWYQQALGQGPQFIFQYYREEENGRGNFPPRFSGLQFPNYSSELNVNALELDDSALYLCASSLPGRQSTDTQYFGPGTRLTVL.

This chain's CDR3 is CASSLLAGSNTGELFF. The CDR3, as DNA: TGTGCCAGCAGCTTGCTAGCGGGATCTAACACCGGGGAGCTGTTTTTT. The genes are TRBV7-6 and TRBJ2-2, with 9 bases identical to TRBD2. With 3 bases clipped from V and 2 bases from J, the junction kept 4 bases outside the gene matches. This CDR3 region has 16 residues. The germline V gene encodes CDR1 SGHVS and CDR2 FNYEAQ.

This clone was recorded only once. The chain recombines TRBV20-1 with TRBJ2-5; TRBD2 agrees at 8 bases. Germline V gives CDR1 DFQATT, CDR2 SNEGSKA (reference sequence). V dropped 8 bases and J dropped 4; count of bases not matched to a gene: 3. The length of the CDR3 is 11 residues. CDR3 coding DNA: TGCAGTACCACTAGCGGAGAGACCCAGTACTTC. Protein sequence: CSTTSGETQYF.

In regard to this clone: Other nucleotide sequences from this sample produce the same CDR3. This chain uses TRBV18 with TRBJ2-5, with a tentative D call TRBD1 (5 bases). This CDR3 comprises 12 residues. The germline V gene has CDR1 KGHSH and CDR2 LQKENI. V was shortened by 3 bases and J by 5 bases, with 7 bases between the two germline ends. The CDR3 reads CASSPAGETQYF. DNA of the CDR3: TGTGCCAGCTCACCTGCAGGGGAGACCCAGTACTTC.

This chain connects TRBV4-1 to TRBJ1-3, with 7 bases fitting TRBD1. J gave up 8 bases and V 1 base, and 5 bases lay outside the gene matches. The CDR3 runs 14 residues. From germline, CDR1 is MGHRA and CDR2 YSYEKL. The CDR3 reads CASSQAGTADTIYF. As DNA, the CDR3 is TGCGCCAGCAGCCAAGCCGGGACAGCGGACACCATATATTTT.

The chain carries TRBV10-1 and TRBJ2-7, with 7 bases aligning to TRBD2. The CDR3 runs to 13 residues. Germline V gene sequence: CDR1 WNHNN, CDR2 SYGVQD (reference sequence). Trimming cost V 5 bases and J 4 bases; bases outside gene matches: 5. The CDR3 region is CASSLGLGYEQYF. Here the CDR3 DNA reads TGCGCCAGCAGTTTAGGACTAGGATACGAGCAGTACTTC.

This chain joins TRBV29-1 and TRBJ2-7; D is ambiguous. Germline CDR1 and CDR2: SQVTM and ANQGSEA. This CDR3 has 11 residues. V lost 5 bases and J 1 base, leaving 6 bases between the germline ends. The chain's CDR3 is CSVLKSYEQYF. Written as DNA, the CDR3 is TGCAGCGTTCTCAAGTCCTACGAGCAGTACTTC.

This chain links TRBV11-2 with TRBJ2-1; 14 positions agree with TRBD2. The germline V gene encodes CDR1 SGHAT and CDR2 FQNNGV. The J segment lost 0 bases and the V segment lost 3 bases, leaving 4 bases of the junction unmatched. The CDR3 extends over 18 amino acids. CDR3 amino acids: CASSLRLAGGGSYNEQFF. In DNA form, the CDR3 reads TGTGCCAGCAGCTTGCGACTAGCGGGAGGGGGCTCCTACAATGAGCAGTTCTTC. Using reference TRBV11-2 and TRBJ2-1 for the parts outside the CDR3, the full variable domain is EAGVAQSPRYKIIEKRQSVAFWCNPISGHATLYWYQQILGQGPKLLIQFQNNGVVDDSQLPKDRFSAERLKGVDSTLKIQPAKLEDSAVYLCASSLRLAGGGSYNEQFFGPGTRLTVL.

Comment on this clone: The sample contains more than one DNA sequence encoding this CDR3. The chain couples TRBV2 to TRBJ2-7; TRBD1 matches at 8 bases. CDR1 and CDR2 (germline): SNHLY, FYNNEI. The ends lost 5 bases at V and 7 bases at J; junction bases unmatched: 4. There are 12 residues in the CDR3. CDR3 loop: CASSNRGIEQYF. CDR3 bases: TGTGCCAGCAGTAACAGGGGGATTGAGCAGTACTTC.

V is TRBV15 and J is TRBJ2-7, with 8 positions matching TRBD2. CDR3 length: 16 residues. With V trimmed by 6 bases and J by 0 bases, 10 bases remained unmatched. The germline V gene has CDR1 LNHNV and CDR2 YYDKDF (reference sequence). This CDR3 reads CATSPLQGTSSYEQYF. DNA of the CDR3: TGTGCCACCAGTCCGCTCCAGGGGACTAGCTCCTACGAGCAGTACTTC. Full variable domain (remainder filled in from reference TRBV15 and TRBJ2-7): DAMVIQNPRYQVTQFGKPVTLSCSQTLNHNVMYWYQQKSSQAPKLLFHYYDKDFNNEADTPDNFQSRRPNTSFCFLDIRSPGLGDTAMYLCATSPLQGTSSYEQYFGPGTRLTVT.

V is TRBV5-8 and J is TRBJ2-1, with a tentative D call TRBD2 (6 bases). Per germline, CDR1 SGHTS and CDR2 YDEGEE. This CDR3 region has 16 residues. Trimming stripped 3 bases from V and 3 bases from J, with 16 bases between. The CDR3 is CASSWLARRVYNEQFF. CDR3 DNA: TGTGCCAGCAGCTGGCTAGCGAGACGTGTCTACAATGAGCAGTTCTTC. Drawing the rest from reference TRBV5-8 and TRBJ2-1, the complete variable domain is EAGVTQSPTHLIKTRGQQATLRCSPISGHTSVYWYQQALGLGLQFLLWYDEGEERNRGNFPPRFSGRQFPNYSSELNVNALELEDSALYLCASSWLARRVYNEQFFGPGTRLTVL.

Regarding this clone: Other nucleotide sequences from this sample produce the same CDR3. The genes are TRBV9 and TRBJ2-1; either TRBD1 or TRBD2 may fit D (6 bases each). The CDR3 extends over 15 amino acids. CDR1 SGDLS and CDR2 YYNGEE come from the germline V gene. V lost 0 bases and J 2 bases, leaving 9 bases between the germline ends. The CDR3 protein is CASSVVEGAYNEQFF. CDR3 sequence (DNA): TGTGCCAGCAGCGTAGTGGAGGGGGCCTACAATGAGCAGTTCTTC.

In this sample, this clone turned up once. The rearrangement joins TRBV28 to TRBJ1-2; no reliable D call. V lost 5 bases to trimming and J lost 2 bases, with 6 bases between them. CDR3 length: 12 amino acids. CDR1 and CDR2 (germline): MDHEN, SYDVKM. CDR3 in DNA: TGTGCCAGCAGTCCTGACAACTATGGCTACACCTTC. Encoded protein: CASSPDNYGYTF.